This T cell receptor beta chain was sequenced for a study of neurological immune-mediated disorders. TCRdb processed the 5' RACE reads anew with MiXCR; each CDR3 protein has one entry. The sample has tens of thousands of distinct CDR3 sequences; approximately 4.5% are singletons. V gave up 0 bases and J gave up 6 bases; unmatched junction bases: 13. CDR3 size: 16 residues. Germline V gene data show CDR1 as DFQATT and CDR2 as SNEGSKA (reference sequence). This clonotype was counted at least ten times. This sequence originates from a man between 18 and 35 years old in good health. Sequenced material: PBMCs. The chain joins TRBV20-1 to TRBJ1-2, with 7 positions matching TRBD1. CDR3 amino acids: CSARDQRGIGGNGYTF. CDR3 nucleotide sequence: TGCAGTGCTAGAGATCAAAGGGGAATAGGGGGCAATGGCTACACCTTC.